The clone carrying this TCR beta chain was picked up a small number of times. The antigen is not known. Unique molecular identifiers tagged the TCRbeta library. A single record per CDR3 protein comes from TCRdb applying MiXCR to the PCR reads. This sample yields roughly 82,000 distinct CDR3 sequences, of which less than 15% are seen a single time; 25% to 30% belongs to the top ten. Germline V gene sequence: CDR1 ENHRY, CDR2 SYGVKD. The CDR3 loop spans 14 amino acids. V gave up 6 bases and J gave up 0 bases, with 9 bases separating them. The record originates from a study of T-cell reconstitution after alpha-beta-depleted transplantation in children. Overall study results and limits: From surviving recipient T cells and thymic progenitors came the high day-60 TCRbeta diversity observed in some patients. Where alpha-beta T cells came from about two months after transplant was reportedly several hundred expanded graft clones.

The sequencing here drew on PBMCs, mostly from graft donor cells, taken 180 days after TCRalphabeta/CD19-depleted stem cell transplant. The sequence derives from a male patient between 2 and 10 years old who had a stem cell transplant for acute lymphoblastic leukemia, so the T cells may come from the graft donor. V and J are TRBV10-3 and TRBJ2-1; TRBD2 might be the D (5 bases). CDR3 nucleotides: TGTGCCATCAGCCGGAGGAGCTCCTACAATGAGCAGTTCTTC. It specifies CAISRRSSYNEQFF.